This TCR beta chain was documented in a study of T cell responses to AZD1222 COVID-19 vaccine. Method: immunoSEQ multiplex PCR; TCRdb's copy keeps in-frame clones and lacks some. There are 80,000 or so clones in the sample; about nine tenths occur only once, and roughly 4.5% lies in the top ten. V shed 4 bases and J 5 bases; nucleotides not matched to a gene: 10. This CDR3 has 17 residues. Germline V gene sequence: CDR1 SGHTA, CDR2 FQGNSA. V gene TRBV7-2 combines with J gene TRBJ2-3; 12 nucleotides agree with TRBD2. This receptor was identified in an adult in good health. Sequencing used peripheral blood, obtained on day 0 of MenACWY control vaccination. This CDR3 is CASSSMLAGLAGDTQYF. In nucleotides, the CDR3 is TGTGCCAGCAGCTCCATGCTTGCGGGACTAGCGGGAGATACGCAGTATTTT.